Following are 27 T cell receptor beta chains from one sample sequenced in a study of vaccination and CD4 T cells after COVID-19. Documented treatment: roughly ten-day PBMC culture with coronavirus spike peptide pools or control peptides (ViraFEST assay). Antigen specificity for these receptors is unknown. The Oncomine TCR Beta short-read assay generated sequence data from the DNA of cultured CD4+ T cells. TCRdb re-called the PCR reads with MiXCR, one entry per CDR3 protein. The sample shows about 7,800 distinct CDR3 sequences, roughly 50% of them seen only once. The specimen was CD4+ T cells from blood, cultured in vitro. These receptors all come from a human donor who had recovered from COVID-19.

The table lists this clonotype with a few counts. CDR3 in amino acids: CASSYRGTLGETQYF. The DNA for the CDR3 is TGTGCCAGCAGTTACCGGGGGACTCTGGGGGAGACCCAGTACTTC. V and J are TRBV6-5 and TRBJ2-5; perhaps TRBD2 as D (6 bases). The germline CDR1 and CDR2 sequences are MNHEY and SVGAGI. This CDR3 comprises 15 residues. V dropped 2 bases and J dropped 5 bases, with 15 bases sitting between them.

V is TRBV5-1 and J is TRBJ2-7, with TRBD1 matching 11 bases. The V and J ends lost 3 bases and 7 bases, in that order; junction bases with no gene match: 9. Looked up from germline, CDR1 is SGHRS and CDR2 is YFSETQ. This CDR3 is built from 15 residues. CDR3 residues: CASSSHGTGGFEQYF. As DNA, the CDR3 is TGCGCCAGCAGCTCCCACGGGACAGGGGGATTTGAGCAGTACTTC.

Comment on this clonotype: The CDR3 carries no conserved terminal phenylalanine or tryptophan, so it likely arises from a read error. This rearrangement joins TRBV5-1 to TRBJ1-2; D is undetermined. The germline V and J ends were trimmed by 0 bases and 2 bases, with 14 bases remaining between them. The V gene's germline CDR1 is SGHRS and CDR2 YFSETQ. The CDR3 contains 16 residues. The CDR3 loop is CASSLEGAGSNYGYTS. The CDR3 DNA is TGCGCCAGCAGCTTGGAGGGAGCAGGATCAAACTATGGCTACACCTCC.

The V call is TRBV6-1, the J call TRBJ2-5, with TRBD1 identical over 11 bases. J lost 4 bases, V lost 6 bases, and 7 bases had no gene match. This CDR3 contains 15 residues. Looked up from germline, CDR1 is MNHNS and CDR2 is SASEGT. The CDR3 is CASRTGTGGSETQYF. Here the CDR3 DNA reads TGTGCCAGCAGAACCGGGACAGGGGGTTCAGAGACCCAGTACTTC.

The gene calls are TRBV10-1 and TRBJ1-5; the D gene is possibly TRBD1 (6 bases). V was clipped by 5 bases and J by 3 bases, with 23 bases between them. Germline CDR1 is WNHNN and CDR2 is SYGVQD (reference sequence). This CDR3 has 18 residues. The CDR3 region has the DNA TGCGCCAGCAGTAAACAGGGAGCAGGGGCGCTTCCCAATCAGCCCCAGCATTTT. Translation gives CASSKQGAGALPNQPQHF.

The chain joins TRBV30 to TRBJ2-7; TRBD1 or TRBD2 may be the D gene (6 bases each). With 3 bases removed from V and 0 bases from J, the gap between germline ends came to 9 bases. Germline CDR1 is GTSNPN and CDR2 is SVGIG (reference sequence). The CDR3 has 13 residues. As DNA, the CDR3 is TGTGCCTGGAGCACGGGGGCCTCCTACGAGCAGTACTTC. It codes for CAWSTGASYEQYF.

The V call is TRBV7-2, the J call TRBJ1-5; 7 positions agree with TRBD1. V lost 4 bases and J lost 6; bases outside the gene matches: 6. The CDR3 covers 14 residues. Per the germline V gene, CDR1 is SGHTA and CDR2 is FQGNSA. This chain's CDR3 is CASSYDRVSQPQHF. The CDR3 nucleotides read TGTGCCAGCAGCTACGACAGGGTTTCTCAGCCCCAGCATTTT.

This clonotype was counted once. The rearrangement links TRBV6-5 to TRBJ1-5, with a weak D call TRBD1 (6 bases). Germline-derived CDR1 and CDR2 are MNHEY and SVGAGI. Trimming took 0 bases from V and 2 from J, leaving 17 bases between them. CDR3 size: 18 residues. The CDR3 loop is CASSYSPYRAKGNQPQHF. DNA for the CDR3: TGTGCCAGCAGTTACTCACCGTACAGGGCAAAAGGCAATCAGCCCCAGCATTTT.

CDR3 DNA sequence: TGTGCCAGCAGTCTAGAGAGACTAGCGGGAGGCCCAGATACGCAGTATTTT. It yields the protein CASSLERLAGGPDTQYF. The chain uses TRBV6-1 and TRBJ2-3; the match to TRBD2 covers 13 bases. CDR1 and CDR2 from the germline V gene are MNHNS and SASEGT. The junction had 9 bases not matched to a gene; V was cut back by 5 bases and J by 4 bases. CDR3 length equals 17 residues.

V gene TRBV5-1 combines with J gene TRBJ1-1, with 7 bases that match TRBD1. The V and J ends lost 1 base and 3 bases, in that order; junction bases with no gene match: 6. Germline V gene sequence: CDR1 SGHRS, CDR2 YFSETQ. The CDR3 is made up of 15 amino acids. The CDR3 sequence: CASSLSRQGDTEAFF. The CDR3 bases are TGCGCCAGCAGCTTGTCGAGACAGGGTGACACTGAAGCTTTCTTT.

This clonotype was observed a few times. This chain uses TRBV27 with TRBJ1-5; 7 nucleotides agree with TRBD1. Germline CDR1 MNHEY, CDR2 SMNVEV (reference sequence). Unmatched junction bases numbered 4, after V lost 3 bases and J lost 5 bases. This CDR3 is built from 14 residues. DNA for the CDR3: TGTGCCAGCAGTTTGGTAGGGGGCGATCAGCCCCAGCATTTT. The encoded protein is CASSLVGGDQPQHF.

This chain joins TRBV19 and TRBJ1-1; D unresolved. The germline gives CDR1 LNHDA, CDR2 SQIVND (reference sequence). The CDR3 is made up of 14 amino acids. The ends were cut back, 5 bases at V and 1 base at J, with 11 bases in the middle. For the CDR3, the DNA is TGTGCCAGTAGTGCACCGGATCGGAACACTGAAGCTTTCTTT. Its translation: CASSAPDRNTEAFF.

This clonotype was picked up a small number of times. V usage is TRBV12-3 or TRBV12-4 and J usage is TRBJ2-3; the D gene could be TRBD1 or TRBD2 (5 bases each). V lost 5 bases and J lost 4, with 19 bases in between. This CDR3 contains 16 residues. CDR3 amino acids: CASSLGTPEVADTQYF. The DNA of the CDR3 is TGTGCCAGCAGTCTCGGGACCCCCGAGGTCGCAGATACGCAGTATTTT.

The chain joins TRBV2 to TRBJ1-6; 7 bases are shared with TRBD1. CDR3 length equals 14 residues. Germline V gives CDR1 SNHLY, CDR2 FYNNEI. Unmatched junction bases numbered 5, after V lost 6 bases and J lost 6 bases. CDR3 in amino acids: CASSRDSRNSPLHF. The CDR3 DNA is TGTGCCAGCAGCAGGGACAGTCGTAATTCACCCCTCCACTTT.

The chain recombines TRBV21-1 with TRBJ2-3; the table's D gene call, TRBD1, was not cross checked with the DNA. TRBV21-1 is recorded as a pseudogene. The CDR3 is 17 amino acids. The CDR3, as DNA: TGTGCCAGCAGCAAAACGAAATGCGGGGGCGCGCCCGATACGCAGTATTTT. Its protein product is CASSKTKCGGAPDTQYF.

There are a few counts of this clonotype. This sequence joins TRBV20-1 and TRBJ2-1, with 7 nucleotides matching TRBD1. The CDR3 is made up of 13 amino acids. The germline CDR1 and CDR2 sequences are DFQATT and SNEGSKA (reference sequence). V was clipped by 5 bases and J by 4 bases; unmatched bases: 5. The CDR3 coding sequence is TGCAGTGCTGCCCGGGACAGATACAATGAGCAGTTCTTC. Translated, it gives CSAARDRYNEQFF.

This clonotype was seen only a few times. The V gene is TRBV7-2, the J gene TRBJ2-7; no clear D. Trimming took off 0 bases at V and 1 base at J, with 4 bases between the two ends. CDR1 is SGHTA and CDR2 is FQGNSA in the germline V gene. This CDR3 region has 13 residues. The CDR3 sequence is CASSLASSYEQYF. The DNA of the CDR3 is TGTGCCAGCAGCTTAGCCAGTTCCTACGAGCAGTACTTC.

The chain couples TRBV11-2 to TRBJ2-7; possible D gene TRBD1, 6 bases. The CDR3 is 14 residues long. The germline V gene encodes CDR1 SGHAT and CDR2 FQNNGV. Trimming shortened V by 9 bases and J by 3 bases, and 18 bases separated the two germline ends. The CDR3 DNA sequence: TGTGCCAGTGGAGGCCCAGGGGCGGACTACGAGCAGTACTTC. Translated: CASGGPGADYEQYF.

The chain combines TRBV4-3 with TRBJ1-6; TRBD1 matches 7 bases. This CDR3 spans 20 amino acids. Germline V gene data show CDR1 as LGHNA and CDR2 as YSLEER. J was trimmed by 4 bases and V by 0 bases; bases with no gene match: 15. The CDR3 region is CASSQDAATSAGQYNSPLHF. In DNA form, the CDR3 reads TGCGCCAGCAGCCAAGATGCAGCGACATCGGCGGGACAGTATAATTCACCCCTCCACTTT.

CDR3 residues: CASRGLTDTGELFF. In nucleotides, the CDR3 is TGTGCCAGCCGGGGGCTAACGGACACCGGGGAGCTGTTTTTT. The rearrangement uses TRBV2 and TRBJ2-2; D may correspond to TRBD1 or TRBD2 (6 bases each). Trimming left V 8 bases short and J 3 bases short, with 13 bases between. CDR1 is SNHLY, CDR2 FYNNEI, per germline. The CDR3 sequence is 14 residues long.

The chain is built from TRBV2 and TRBJ2-2; D is undetermined. CDR1 is SNHLY and CDR2 is FYNNEI in the germline V gene. The CDR3 runs to 14 residues. V was pared by 6 bases and J by 6 bases, with 14 bases between. The CDR3 here is CASRRYQVAGELFF. The DNA for the CDR3 is TGTGCCAGCAGGCGCTACCAGGTGGCCGGGGAGCTGTTTTTT.

This clonotype has a single count. The chain employs TRBV24-1 and TRBJ1-2, with D unresolved. This CDR3 spans 14 amino acids. Per germline, CDR1 KGHDR and CDR2 SFDVKD. V was cut by 5 bases and J by 11 bases, with 20 bases left in between. This CDR3 reads CATSAPGLDIGYTF. Here the CDR3 DNA reads TGTGCCACCAGTGCCCCGGGCCTCGATATAGGATACACCTTC.

The chain recombines TRBV7-9 with TRBJ2-3, with D hard to call. Deletions cut 3 bases from V and 4 bases from J, with 8 bases between. Germline loops: CDR1 SEHNR, CDR2 FQNEAQ (reference sequence). The CDR3 has 13 residues. The CDR3 loop reads CASSFQWPDTQYF. CDR3 in DNA: TGTGCCAGCAGCTTCCAGTGGCCAGATACGCAGTATTTT.

The chain couples TRBV4-2 to TRBJ2-5, with 8 bases matching TRBD2. V gave up 0 bases and J gave up 1 base; unmatched junction bases: 1. The CDR3 covers 15 residues. From germline, CDR1 is LGHNA and CDR2 YNFKEQ. CDR3 sequence: CASSQDRGGQETQYF. In nucleotides, the CDR3 is TGTGCCAGCAGCCAAGATCGGGGGGGCCAAGAGACCCAGTACTTC.

This clonotype has only a few counts. This chain links TRBV20-1 with TRBJ2-5; 9 bases are a match to TRBD1. The CDR3 length is 16 residues. V was clipped by 5 bases and J by 4 bases; unmatched bases: 14. Germline CDR1 DFQATT, CDR2 SNEGSKA (reference sequence). The CDR3 spells CSAAAPGTGNGETQYF. CDR3 bases: TGCAGTGCTGCCGCTCCAGGGACAGGGAATGGAGAGACCCAGTACTTC.

The J gene is TRBJ2-3, the V gene TRBV5-5; D is possibly TRBD2 (6 bases). CDR1 and CDR2 (germline): SGHKS, YYEKEE (reference sequence). This CDR3 comprises 16 residues. The V end lost 0 bases, the J end lost 0 bases, and 11 bases lay between the germline ends. The CDR3 DNA reads as TGTGCCAGCAGCTTGGAACGCGGGGCCAGCACAGATACGCAGTATTTT. This gives the protein CASSLERGASTDTQYF.

The chain combines TRBV24-1 with TRBJ1-5, with 7 bases that match TRBD1. The CDR3 runs 14 residues. Germline lookup yields CDR1 KGHDR and CDR2 SFDVKD. The trim removed 10 bases at V and 0 bases at J, leaving 5 bases unmatched. The CDR3 region is CATGTDFSNQPQHF. Here the CDR3 DNA reads TGTGCCACAGGGACAGACTTTAGCAATCAGCCCCAGCATTTT.